This T cell receptor (beta chain) appears in the sequencing data of a study of shared T cell receptors in the human thymus. Profiled with immunoSEQ multiplex PCR; TCRdb holds only in-frame clones, not every one. The profile shows some 700,000 clones, 70% to 90% of them singletons. This CDR3 comprises 16 residues. V shed 4 bases and J shed 3 bases, with 20 bases lying between them. CDR1 SGHRS and CDR2 YFSETQ come from the germline V gene. This sample also belongs to another study, concerning human thymus T cells.

V usage is TRBV5-1 and J usage is TRBJ2-7; D may be TRBD1 (6 bases). This clonotype originated in a girl under three years old with a congenital heart defect. Sequenced sample: thymocytes. The CDR3 DNA reads as TGCGCCAGCAGCGCCGGCCCAACAGGGTCCCTCTACGAGCAGTACTTC. Amino acid sequence: CASSAGPTGSLYEQYF.